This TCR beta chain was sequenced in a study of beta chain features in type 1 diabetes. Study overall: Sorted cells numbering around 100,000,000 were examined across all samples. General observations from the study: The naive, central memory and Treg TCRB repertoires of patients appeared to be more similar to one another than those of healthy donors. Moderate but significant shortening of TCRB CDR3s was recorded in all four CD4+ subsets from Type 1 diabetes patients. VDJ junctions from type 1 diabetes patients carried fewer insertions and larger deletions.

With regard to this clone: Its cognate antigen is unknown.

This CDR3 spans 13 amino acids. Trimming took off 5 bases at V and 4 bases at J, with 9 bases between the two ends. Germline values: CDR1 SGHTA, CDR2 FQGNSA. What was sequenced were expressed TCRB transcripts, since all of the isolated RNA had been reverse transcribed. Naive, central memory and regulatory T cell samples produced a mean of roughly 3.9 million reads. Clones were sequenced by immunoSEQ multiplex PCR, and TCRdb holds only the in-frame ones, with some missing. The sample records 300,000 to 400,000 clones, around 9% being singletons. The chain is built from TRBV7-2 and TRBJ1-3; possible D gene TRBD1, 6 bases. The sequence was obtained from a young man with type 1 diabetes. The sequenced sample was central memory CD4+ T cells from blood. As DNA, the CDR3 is TGTGCCAGCAGCCAGGGGCTCGGAAACACCATATATTTT. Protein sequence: CASSQGLGNTIYF.